What follows is one TCR beta chain and its context. No antigen is known for it. At collection, donors were nominally healthy, but unrecorded immune exposures were probable. Germline assignment: CDR1 KGHSH and CDR2 LQKENI. The CDR3 contains 13 residues. Trimming left V 3 bases short and J 4 bases short, with 7 bases between. The PCR used 60 Vbeta and 13 Jbeta primers. TCRdb's table, derived via immunoSEQ multiplex PCR, lists solely in-frame clones and lacks some. Here the sample spans about 160,000 clones, about two thirds being singletons. The sample originates from a study of cytomegalovirus exposure and HLA in healthy donors. Study-wide findings and caveats: Evidence from a later analysis indicated that most CMV-associated TCR beta chains looked HLA-restricted. Across all donors, roughly uniform sequencing depth was an assumption of the presence/absence analyses. Reportedly, HLA-A and HLA-B alleles of most subjects were accurately predicted from TCR beta.

The genes are TRBV18 and TRBJ1-5; D is ambiguous. The source is a young woman in good health and CMV-seronegative. Sequencing was done on a sample of PBMCs. CDR3 nucleotide sequence: TGTGCCAGCTCACCTTACGGGAATCAGCCCCAGCATTTT. It specifies CASSPYGNQPQHF.